This T cell receptor beta chain was sequenced in a study of T-cell memory formation after mild COVID-19 (dated by TCRdb to 2020 to 2022). About the investigation overall: TCR sequence clusters from the two donors were largely donor specific. Two young, previously healthy adult volunteers made up the cohort, one male and one female. T-cell clones expanding and contracting after mild COVID-19 in a couple of donors were tracked by longitudinal TCRalpha and TCRbeta repertoire sequencing.

PBMCs were isolated by Ficoll-Paque density gradient centrifugation. The CDR3 runs 14 amino acids, cysteine and phenylalanine included. The read is trimmed to its CDR3 DNA, 42 bases read in frame from base 1. Trimming costs V 6 bases and J 7 bases, and their ends lie 15 bases apart. Only one count was recorded for this clonotype. No cognate antigen has been identified for it. The record has no base qualities; no much larger clone is one base away. Evidence from one read is weak. The reads were generated on an Illumina NovaSeq 6000. Using 5'RACE with constant-segment primers, TCRalpha and TCRbeta cDNA libraries were constructed, with sample barcodes and unique molecular identifiers added in the process. Trizol reagent was used to extract RNA from every sample. The libraries were amplified in two PCR steps, and the second step added a second sample barcode and Illumina TruSeq adapters. Libraries were sequenced on an Illumina NovaSeq with 2 x 150 bp paired-end reads. Concerning the study's data processing: The reads were demultiplexed and collapsed into UMI-guided consensus sequences using migec v1.2.7. Using mixcr v2.1.11, UMI consensuses were aligned to TRA and TRB V and J templates and then assembled into clonotypes. A clonotype was counted as expanded or contracted only when both edgeR and NoisET called the clonotype significant, with the noise models trained on biological replicates. edgeR calls used a false discovery rate-adjusted p below 0.01 and a log2 fold-change threshold of 1. As an exploratory analysis of dynamics, max-normalized trajectories of the 1000 most abundant clonotypes were examined by PCA with hierarchical clustering. Each responding clone was given a CD4 or CD8 phenotype based on the CD4+ and CD8+ repertoires, which had been sequenced separately. The raw public reads went through TCRdb reprocessing: fastp at Q25, MiXCR clone calling, in-frame beta chains kept. For every CDR3 protein sequence, its rows merge into one entry that carries the most common genes and DNA. The V and J calls, along with clone size, are taken from TCRdb and not from the paper's own processing. The sample includes under 450,000 distinct CDR3 sequences, with about a quarter observed a single time. The top ten hold roughly 14% of the sample.

General conclusions and limits of the study: SARS-CoV-2 specificity of the second-wave clones peaking on day 37 was not confirmed. Only a couple of mild cases were covered in the study, and larger cohorts including severe cases with pre-infection samples were considered necessary. Some responding clones were detected in pre-infection memory, suggesting pre-existing cross-reactive memory T cells joined the SARS-CoV-2 response. Contracting CD4+ clones appeared mostly in the CM and EM memory subsets, whereas CD8+ clones were enriched in EMRA. Clones contracting from day 15 to 85 had balanced CD4/CD8 phenotypes, while a second wave expanding from day 15 to 37 was biased towards CD4+.

This sequence was found in an adult woman who had mild COVID-19 (a few samples of this study predate the infection). The sample titles of this study are shuffled in the database, so cell type and time point are left out; the donor was told from shared clones. The chain couples TRBV12-3 or TRBV12-4 to TRBJ1-4; the D gene identity is not certain. Sequenced: PBMCs or a T cell subset sorted from them (not recorded which). The CDR3 has the sequence CASRGIRNGEKLFF. The nucleotide sequence is TGTGCCAGCAGGGGGATCAGGAATGGTGAAAAACTGTTTTTT.